This passage covers 15 T cell receptor beta chains from one sample sequenced in a study of blood T cell repertoires in COVID-19. Assay: immunoSEQ multiplex PCR; the TCRdb copy retains only in-frame clones and omits some. The table has about 220,000 clones, under 90% seen once. The sample was peripheral blood. The receptor set was obtained from a woman aged 60-70 years who had recovered from COVID-19.

The chain has TRBV9 and TRBJ1-4, with 9 bases identical to TRBD1. The germline V gene encodes CDR1 SGDLS and CDR2 YYNGEE. The J segment lost 3 bases and the V segment lost 5 bases, leaving 8 bases of the junction unmatched. The CDR3 loop spans 16 amino acids. CDR3 bases: TGTGCCAGCAGTCCACAGGGGGCGCGGGCTAATGAAAAACTGTTTTTT. The encoded protein is CASSPQGARANEKLFF.

V is TRBV19 and J is TRBJ2-3, with 7 bases aligning to TRBD2. CDR3 size: 15 residues. Looked up from germline, CDR1 is LNHDA and CDR2 is SQIVND (reference sequence). V dropped 6 bases and J dropped 8; count of bases not matched to a gene: 14. In nucleotides, the CDR3 is TGTGCCAGTAGCTATGCCCCCCGGTCGGGGGGTACGCAGTATTTT. Its protein product is CASSYAPRSGGTQYF.

The chain recombines TRBV21-1 with TRBJ1-2; TRBD1, as called in the table, went unchecked against the DNA. TRBV21-1 is noted as a pseudogene. The length of the CDR3 is 18 residues. The CDR3 protein is CASSPRTDRGSVHYGYTF. DNA of the CDR3: TGTGCCAGCAGCCCCAGAACGGACAGGGGGAGCGTCCACTATGGCTACACCTTC.

V is TRBV4-1 and J is TRBJ1-1, with unresolved D. V dropped 4 bases and J dropped 0 bases, with 18 bases sitting between them. CDR3 length equals 17 residues. Germline assignment: CDR1 MGHRA and CDR2 YSYEKL. The DNA of the CDR3 is TGCGCCAGCAGCCCCATTCGGTGGGAGATGATGAACACTGAAGCTTTCTTT. It is translated as CASSPIRWEMMNTEAFF.

This clone is a singleton in its sample. This chain uses TRBV14 with TRBJ1-3; TRBD1 is a possible D gene (5 bases). The CDR3 consists of 18 residues. Germline-derived CDR1 and CDR2 are SGHDN and FVKESK. Trimming took off 6 bases at V and 0 bases at J, with 21 bases between the two ends. The CDR3 nucleotides read TGTGCCAGCAGTCGAAGGATACAAACAACAGGCTCTGGAAACACCATATATTTT. This gives the protein CASSRRIQTTGSGNTIYF.

A single count supports this clone. The rearrangement joins TRBV18 to TRBJ2-7; 7 positions agree with TRBD1. Germline V lookup: CDR1 KGHSH, CDR2 LQKENI. The CDR3 has 16 residues. Unmatched junction bases numbered 8, after V lost 3 bases and J lost 0 bases. Here the CDR3 reads CASSPIGTETSYEQYF. The DNA of the CDR3 is TGTGCCAGCTCACCCATCGGGACAGAAACCTCCTACGAGCAGTACTTC.

The V call is TRBV5-8, the J call TRBJ2-2; D is possibly TRBD2 (5 bases). The CDR3 spans 14 residues. The V and J ends lost 4 bases and 6 bases respectively, with 13 bases between them. Germline CDR1 is SGHTS and CDR2 is YDEGEE. The DNA of the CDR3 is TGTGCCAGCAGCCTCCGGGAAATCGCCGGGGAGCTGTTTTTT. Its protein product is CASSLREIAGELFF.

This chain uses TRBV6-6 with TRBJ1-4; TRBD1 aligns across 7 bases. The CDR3 sequence is 15 residues long. J lost 5 bases, V lost 6 bases, and 9 bases had no gene match. Germline-derived CDR1 and CDR2 are MNHNY and SVGAGI (reference sequence). CDR3: CASSPTGLPNEKLFF. The CDR3 DNA follows: TGTGCCAGCAGCCCGACAGGGTTGCCAAATGAAAAACTGTTTTTT.

This clone has a single count. This chain uses TRBV6-5 with TRBJ2-5; TRBD2 agrees at 10 bases. This CDR3 spans 15 amino acids. Trimming took 7 bases from V and 5 from J; bases not matched to a gene: 10. Germline V gives CDR1 MNHEY, CDR2 SVGAGI. The CDR3 coding sequence is TGTGCCAGCACCCTAAGCGGGGGGGCCGGGGAGACCCAGTACTTC. It translates to CASTLSGGAGETQYF.

CDR3 residues: CATSDQTTGSGNTIYF. The CDR3 nucleotides read TGTGCCACCAGTGATCAAACCACAGGGAGCGGAAACACCATATATTTT. The chain joins TRBV24-1 to TRBJ1-3, with a tentative D call TRBD1 (6 bases). The CDR3 covers 16 residues. V was clipped by 3 bases and J by 4 bases, with 15 bases between them. Germline V CDR1 and CDR2: KGHDR, SFDVKD.

The J gene is TRBJ2-4, the V gene TRBV3-1 (or the pseudogene TRBV3-2), with 8 bases lining up with TRBD2. Losses at the gene ends were 4 bases for V and 2 bases for J; bases not matched to a gene: 7. The CDR3 totals 16 residues. In germline, CDR1 is LGHDT, CDR2 YNNKEL (reference sequence). CDR3 bases: TGTGCCAGCAGCCCACCGGGGGGGCGGTCCAAAAACATTCAGTACTTC. This codes for CASSPPGGRSKNIQYF.

The chain uses TRBV5-4 and TRBJ1-1; TRBD1 aligns across 7 bases. The CDR3 is 14 residues long. Per the germline V gene, CDR1 is SGHNT and CDR2 is YYREEE (reference sequence). Unmatched junction bases numbered 5, after V lost 5 bases and J lost 1 base. CDR3: CASRRTGTNTEAFF. DNA of the CDR3: TGTGCCAGCAGACGGACAGGCACGAACACTGAAGCTTTCTTT.

The V and J genes are TRBV2 and TRBJ2-5; 7 nucleotides align to TRBD1. The CDR3 totals 13 residues. V trimming: 7 bases; J trimming: 9 bases; junction bases outside the gene matches: 11. Germline V gene sequence: CDR1 SNHLY, CDR2 FYNNEI. Here the CDR3 DNA reads TGTGCCAGCACCTGGGACAGCCGACGGGCCCAGTACTTC. It is translated as CASTWDSRRAQYF.

The chain carries TRBV19 and TRBJ2-3, with TRBD2 identical over 10 bases. The CDR3 extends over 16 amino acids. V lost 5 bases and J lost 2; bases outside the gene matches: 7. Germline-derived CDR1 and CDR2 are LNHDA and SQIVND (reference sequence). CDR3: CASSALSGGFTDTQYF. The CDR3 nucleotides are TGTGCCAGTAGTGCTCTTAGCGGGGGGTTCACAGATACGCAGTATTTT.

CDR3: CASRPAGQGDEKLFF. For the CDR3, the DNA is TGTGCCAGCAGGCCCGCGGGACAGGGAGATGAAAAACTGTTTTTT. The V call is TRBV5-4, the J call TRBJ1-4, with 9 bases that match TRBD1. Germline V gene data show CDR1 as SGHNT and CDR2 as YYREEE (reference sequence). This CDR3 spans 15 amino acids. The junction had 8 bases not matched to a gene; V was cut back by 5 bases and J by 6 bases.